This entry lists 28 T cell receptor beta chains sequenced from one sample in a study of CD8 T cells in ankylosing spondylitis. TCRdb used MiXCR to reprocess the 5' RACE reads, holding one entry per CDR3 protein. The table lists a few hundred thousand distinct CDR3 sequences, roughly 10% of them singletons. Material: blood, either unsorted or a sorted T cell fraction (not recorded which). The source is a male donor with ankylosing spondylitis or in good health (not recorded which).

In this sample, this clonotype turned up many times. The rearrangement links TRBV20-1 to TRBJ2-7, with D tentatively TRBD2 (7 bases). The CDR3 loop spans 17 amino acids. Germline-derived CDR1 and CDR2 are DFQATT and SNEGSKA (reference sequence). V was cut by 7 bases and J by 2 bases, with 27 bases left in between. For the CDR3, the DNA is TGCAGTGGCGGGAGAGGGGGATGGGACACGCCAACCTACGAGCAGTACTTC. Amino acid sequence: CSGGRGGWDTPTYEQYF.

This clonotype was seen many times. The chain has TRBV28 and TRBJ2-1; 7 bases line up with TRBD2. Germline lookup yields CDR1 MDHEN and CDR2 SYDVKM. V was clipped by 3 bases and J by 4 bases; unmatched bases: 6. CDR3 length equals 15 residues. The chain's CDR3 is CASSFLREQYNEQFF. CDR3 bases: TGTGCCAGCAGTTTTCTGCGGGAGCAGTACAATGAGCAGTTCTTC.

This clonotype came up many times. The CDR3 DNA is TGCAGTGCTAGAGTTCTGTGGGGGGACGGGAAGACCCAGTACTTC. Amino acid sequence: CSARVLWGDGKTQYF. The rearrangement links TRBV20-1 to TRBJ2-5; D possibly corresponds to TRBD2 (6 bases). Germline V lookup: CDR1 DFQATT, CDR2 SNEGSKA (reference sequence). V dropped 1 base and J dropped 6 bases, with 18 bases sitting between them. The CDR3 has 15 amino acids.

This clonotype was picked up many times. The rearrangement joins TRBV5-1 to TRBJ1-2; D might be TRBD1 (5 bases). CDR1 is SGHRS and CDR2 is YFSETQ in the germline V gene. This CDR3 is 15 amino acids long. Trimming stripped 3 bases from V and 2 bases from J, with 14 bases between. The CDR3 region is CASSSQTDPNYGYTF. The DNA for the CDR3 is TGCGCCAGCAGCTCCCAGACAGACCCGAACTATGGCTACACCTTC.

Ten or more counts support this clonotype. The rearrangement uses TRBV15 and TRBJ2-1; the D gene could be TRBD1 or TRBD2 (5 bases each). The V and J ends lost 6 bases and 9 bases respectively, with 18 bases between them. The CDR3 contains 14 residues. The germline CDR1 and CDR2 sequences are LNHNV and YYDKDF (reference sequence). The CDR3: CATRGREFGGEQFF. In DNA, the CDR3 is TGTGCCACCAGAGGCAGGGAATTTGGGGGTGAGCAGTTCTTC.

This clonotype turned up a few times. CDR3 sequence reads: CASSWQYGFFDYQETQYF. The CDR3 DNA reads as TGCGCCAGCAGCTGGCAGTACGGTTTCTTCGACTATCAAGAGACCCAGTACTTC. The rearrangement joins TRBV5-1 to TRBJ2-5, with a possible D match to TRBD2 (5 bases). Per the germline V gene, CDR1 is SGHRS and CDR2 is YFSETQ. The CDR3 sequence is 18 residues long. V was cut by 3 bases and J by 2 bases, with 23 bases left in between.

This clonotype was seen at least ten times. The rearrangement joins TRBV5-4 to TRBJ2-3; 9 nucleotides agree with TRBD2. The CDR3 loop spans 17 amino acids. Germline V gene sequence: CDR1 SGHNT, CDR2 YYREEE (reference sequence). Trimming cost V 4 bases and J 3 bases; bases outside gene matches: 12. The CDR3 here is CASSPRLAVVSTDTQYF. The CDR3 region has the DNA TGTGCCAGCAGCCCCCGACTAGCGGTGGTTTCTACAGATACGCAGTATTTT. The full variable domain, with the rest looked up from reference TRBV5-4 and TRBJ2-3, is ETGVTQSPTHLIKTRGQQVTLRCSSQSGHNTVSWYQQALGQGPQFIFQYYREEENGRGNFPPRFSGLQFPNYSSELNVNALELDDSALYLCASSPRLAVVSTDTQYFGPGTRLTVL.

This clonotype was picked up many times. The chain employs TRBV20-1 and TRBJ2-3, with a weak D call TRBD1 (5 bases). This CDR3 has 15 amino acids. Between the trimmed V and J ends, which lost 4 bases and 0 bases, there was a span of 14 bases. CDR1 is DFQATT and CDR2 is SNEGSKA in the germline V gene (reference sequence). For the CDR3, the DNA is TGCAGTGCTAAAAGGGGTGAGACTAGCACAGATACGCAGTATTTT. Translated: CSAKRGETSTDTQYF.

This clonotype was counted many times. V usage is TRBV6-5 and J usage is TRBJ2-1; 8 positions match TRBD2. V gave up 4 bases and J gave up 5 bases; unmatched junction bases: 13. Germline CDR1 and CDR2: MNHEY and SVGAGI. This CDR3 comprises 17 residues. The CDR3 nucleotides are TGTGCCAGCAGTTCCCCCCCGAACAGCGGGAGAGACAATGAGCAGTTCTTC. Translating gives CASSSPPNSGRDNEQFF.

This clonotype was seen only a few times. The rearrangement uses TRBV18 and TRBJ1-5; no clear D gene. Per the germline V gene, CDR1 is KGHSH and CDR2 is LQKENI. The V end was cut by 3 bases, the J end by 0 bases, with 9 bases between. The CDR3 spans 15 residues. CDR3 region: CASSPDGNSNQPQHF. CDR3 bases: TGTGCCAGCTCACCGGATGGGAATAGCAATCAGCCCCAGCATTTT.

This clonotype occurred a few times. The V call is TRBV5-1, the J call TRBJ2-5; 9 bases are a match to TRBD2. The CDR3 loop spans 17 amino acids. V lost 0 bases to trimming and J lost 4 bases; unmatched junction nucleotides: 10. CDR1 and CDR2 from the germline V gene are SGHRS and YFSETQ. CDR3 residues: CASSLDMRVAGAETQYF. The DNA for the CDR3 is TGCGCCAGCAGCTTGGATATGAGGGTAGCGGGAGCAGAGACCCAGTACTTC.

This chain connects TRBV7-2 to TRBJ2-1; possibly TRBD1 for D (5 bases). The germline V gene encodes CDR1 SGHTA and CDR2 FQGNSA. Between the trimmed V and J ends, which lost 5 bases and 5 bases, there was a span of 16 bases. The length of the CDR3 is 15 residues. The CDR3 nucleotides are TGTGCCAGCAGCCCCCAGTGGGTACAGGACAATGAGCAGTTCTTC. Translation: CASSPQWVQDNEQFF.

This clonotype was detected many times. This chain connects TRBV12-3 or TRBV12-4 to TRBJ1-2; possibly TRBD1 for D (5 bases). Trimming stripped 5 bases from V and 2 bases from J, with 9 bases between. This CDR3 comprises 13 residues. CDR3 sequence reads: CASSAGSNYGYTF. CDR3 nucleotides: TGTGCCAGCAGTGCAGGGTCCAACTATGGCTACACCTTC.

The table lists this clonotype with a few counts. V and J are TRBV20-1 and TRBJ2-1; 8 bases agree with TRBD1. The germline V gene encodes CDR1 DFQATT and CDR2 SNEGSKA (reference sequence). The CDR3 is 15 residues long. J gave up 5 bases and V 1 base, and 7 bases lay outside the gene matches. CDR3 sequence: CSARADRAVDNEQFF. The CDR3 DNA sequence: TGCAGTGCTAGAGCGGACAGGGCGGTTGACAATGAGCAGTTCTTC.

The table lists this clonotype with many counts. The chain has TRBV20-1 and TRBJ2-3; 8 bases fit TRBD2. The CDR3 is 17 amino acids. With V trimmed by 0 bases and J by 1 base, 9 bases remained unmatched. Germline V lookup: CDR1 DFQATT, CDR2 SNEGSKA (reference sequence). The CDR3 DNA sequence: TGCAGTGCTAGAGACCGGGGGGGCCGACTTGGCACAGATACGCAGTATTTT. It encodes CSARDRGGRLGTDTQYF.

This clonotype was counted many times. The chain combines TRBV20-1 with TRBJ2-4; a weak D match, TRBD1 (5 bases). The ends were cut back, 3 bases at V and 8 bases at J, with 17 bases in the middle. Germline V gene lookup returns CDR1 DFQATT and CDR2 SNEGSKA (reference sequence). The CDR3 runs 14 residues. CDR3 amino acids: CSARASVGVDIQYF. The CDR3 nucleotides are TGCAGTGCTAGGGCCAGCGTAGGGGTGGACATTCAGTACTTC.

This clonotype was counted ten times or more. The CDR3 region is CASSNGNRGQETQYF. In DNA form, the CDR3 reads TGTGCCAGCAGCAACGGGAACCGTGGTCAGGAGACCCAGTACTTC. The chain joins TRBV21-1 to TRBJ2-5; the table's TRBD1 call for D was not verified on the DNA. TRBV21-1 is reported as a pseudogene. The CDR3 has 15 amino acids.

The chain links TRBV3-1 to TRBJ1-3; D ambiguous. In germline, CDR1 is LGHDT, CDR2 YNNKEL (reference sequence). The CDR3 has 13 amino acids. Trimming stripped 1 base from V and 4 bases from J, with 5 bases between. As DNA, the CDR3 is TGTGCCAGCAGCCAAGGGAACGGAAACACCATATATTTT. Its protein is CASSQGNGNTIYF.

This clonotype was recorded at least ten times. The genes are TRBV20-1 and TRBJ1-5; 9 bases are a match to TRBD1. Trimming cost V 0 bases and J 2 bases; bases outside gene matches: 14. Germline CDR1 is DFQATT and CDR2 is SNEGSKA (reference sequence). The CDR3 is 19 residues long. CDR3 coding DNA: TGCAGTGCTAGAGATCTCCGACAGGGGGTGGATTTCGGCAATCAGCCCCAGCATTTT. Translated: CSARDLRQGVDFGNQPQHF.

This clonotype was found a few times. This chain uses TRBV6-2 or TRBV6-3 with TRBJ2-1; TRBD2 matches 15 bases. V lost 6 bases to trimming and J lost 5 bases; unmatched junction nucleotides: 17. CDR1 is MNHEY and CDR2 is SVGEGT in the germline V gene. CDR3 length: 20 residues. The CDR3 spells CASSPRTSGRVGTLNNEQFF. The CDR3 DNA is TGTGCCAGCAGCCCGAGGACTAGCGGGAGGGTTGGGACCCTAAACAATGAGCAGTTCTTC.

This clonotype was picked up a small number of times. The V gene is TRBV3-1, the J gene TRBJ2-3; D gene unclear. Germline V gives CDR1 LGHDT, CDR2 YNNKEL (reference sequence). CDR3 length equals 15 residues. Trimming shortened V by 4 bases and J by 4 bases, and 15 bases separated the two germline ends. CDR3 region: CASSPWRTASDTQYF. For the CDR3, the DNA is TGTGCCAGCAGCCCCTGGCGGACGGCGTCAGATACGCAGTATTTT.

This clonotype was counted at least ten times. This chain connects TRBV5-5 to TRBJ2-1; D remains unclear. Trimming left V 2 bases short and J 0 bases short, with 15 bases between. Germline CDR1 is SGHKS and CDR2 is YYEKEE (reference sequence). The CDR3 extends over 17 amino acids. The CDR3 loop is CASSFLSAPSSYNEQFF. CDR3 coding DNA: TGTGCCAGCAGCTTCCTGTCAGCACCAAGCTCCTACAATGAGCAGTTCTTC.

This clonotype was recorded many times. The gene calls are TRBV9 and TRBJ1-6; the D is unclear. Germline-derived CDR1 and CDR2 are SGDLS and YYNGEE. The V gene lost 4 bases and the J gene lost 0 bases, with 14 bases spanning the gap. This CDR3 spans 17 amino acids. CDR3 residues: CASSKGGESSYNSPLHF. The CDR3 DNA follows: TGTGCCAGCAGCAAAGGCGGGGAGAGCTCCTATAATTCACCCCTCCACTTT.

A few counts support this clonotype. The V call is TRBV5-1, the J call TRBJ2-1; either TRBD1 or TRBD2 may fit D (5 bases each). V gave up 0 bases and J gave up 2 bases, with 15 bases separating them. Per germline, CDR1 SGHRS and CDR2 YFSETQ. The CDR3 extends over 17 amino acids. Written as DNA, the CDR3 is TGCGCCAGCAGCTTGGAAGGGGCTAGCCTACCCTACAATGAGCAGTTCTTC. Residues: CASSLEGASLPYNEQFF.

This clonotype was counted a few times. The V and J genes are TRBV29-1 and TRBJ2-6, with D unclear. The germline CDR1 and CDR2 sequences are SQVTM and ANQGSEA. V was clipped by 4 bases and J by 0 bases, with 4 bases between them. There are 13 residues in the CDR3. CDR3 sequence reads: CSVGSSGANVLTF. The CDR3 region has the DNA TGCAGCGTTGGGTCCTCTGGGGCCAACGTCCTGACTTTC.

This clonotype has just a few counts. This chain links TRBV28 with TRBJ2-7; TRBD2 matches at 11 bases. The trim removed 5 bases at V and 7 bases at J, leaving 10 bases unmatched. The length of the CDR3 is 15 residues. Per germline, CDR1 MDHEN and CDR2 SYDVKM. As DNA, the CDR3 is TGTGCCAGCAGTCCTCGTCTAGCGGGAGGAGTAGAGCAGTACTTC. Protein product: CASSPRLAGGVEQYF.

The sample holds many counts of this clonotype. The chain uses TRBV24-1 and TRBJ2-7, with D maybe TRBD2 (6 bases). From germline, CDR1 is KGHDR and CDR2 SFDVKD. The CDR3 extends over 14 amino acids. V was pared by 7 bases and J by 4 bases, with 16 bases between. The CDR3 DNA follows: TGTGCCACCAGGGGTGCAGGGAGGAGATACGAGCAGTACTTC. Translated, it gives CATRGAGRRYEQYF.

The rearrangement uses TRBV11-1 and TRBJ2-1, with 8 bases identical to TRBD2. The CDR3 spans 15 residues. Germline V CDR1 and CDR2: SGHAT, FQDESV (reference sequence). V shed 5 bases, J shed 9 bases, and the junction held 12 bases outside the gene matches. The CDR3 loop reads CASSPQSGGFGEQFF. In DNA, the CDR3 is TGTGCCAGCAGCCCCCAAAGCGGGGGCTTTGGTGAGCAGTTCTTC.